The 7 T cell receptor beta chains presented below share a single source sample, sequenced in a study of T cells in localized non-small cell lung cancer. Assay: immunoSEQ multiplex PCR; the TCRdb copy retains only in-frame clones and omits some. The sample carries around 35,000 clones, roughly 89% recorded once. Sequences were derived from peripheral blood, sampled before any cancer treatment. The source of these receptors is a woman aged 40 to 75 with stage I lung adenocarcinoma.

The gene calls are TRBV21-1 and TRBJ2-7; TRBD1 reflects the table's D call only, with no check against the DNA. TRBV21-1 is flagged as a pseudogene. This CDR3 spans 16 amino acids. The CDR3 bases are TGTGCCAGCAGCAAAAGTAATTCGGGACAGGGTTCCGAGCAGTACTTC. Its translation is CASSKSNSGQGSEQYF.

The table lists this clone with a count of one. The chain couples TRBV2 to TRBJ1-1; D gene ambiguous. The CDR3 spans 12 residues. In germline, CDR1 is SNHLY, CDR2 FYNNEI. Trimming shortened V by 7 bases and J by 8 bases, and 14 bases separated the two germline ends. CDR3 loop: CASNRERTEAFF. The CDR3 DNA is TGTGCCAGCAATCGGGAGAGGACGGAAGCTTTCTTT.

A single count supports this clone. The chain couples TRBV30 to TRBJ1-2; D is ambiguous. Trimming left V 2 bases short and J 4 bases short, with 11 bases between. CDR1 GTSNPN and CDR2 SVGIG come from the germline V gene (reference sequence). The CDR3 extends over 13 amino acids. The CDR3 loop reads CAWSQGGIYGYTF. The CDR3 bases are TGTGCCTGGAGTCAAGGAGGGATCTATGGCTACACCTTC.

The chain employs TRBV6-4 and TRBJ1-1; D gene ambiguous. This CDR3 has 14 amino acids. Trimming left V 4 bases short and J 1 base short, with 10 bases between. CDR1 and CDR2 (germline): MRHNA, SNTAGT. CDR3 residues: CASSASSGNTEAFF. Written as DNA, the CDR3 is TGTGCCAGCAGTGCTTCGTCAGGGAACACTGAAGCTTTCTTT.

This clone is a singleton in its sample. The gene calls are TRBV11-2 and TRBJ1-2; TRBD1 agrees at 7 bases. Germline lookup yields CDR1 SGHAT and CDR2 FQNNGV. The V segment lost 2 bases and the J segment 3 bases; nucleotides outside the gene matches: 6. The CDR3 spans 15 residues. The CDR3 coding sequence is TGTGCCAGCAGCTTACCGACAGGGCCCTACTATGGCTACACCTTC. Residues: CASSLPTGPYYGYTF.

V is TRBV5-1 and J is TRBJ2-7, with D maybe TRBD2 (6 bases). The CDR3 contains 15 residues. The V gene's germline CDR1 is SGHRS and CDR2 YFSETQ. V was clipped by 0 bases and J by 3 bases, with 13 bases between them. In DNA, the CDR3 is TGCGCCAGCAGCTTGGAGGGGCAGGGACTCTACGAGCAGTACTTC. It specifies CASSLEGQGLYEQYF.

This chain links TRBV28 with TRBJ2-3; 7 positions agree with TRBD2. The germline CDR1 and CDR2 sequences are MDHEN and SYDVKM. The V gene end was trimmed by 2 bases and the J gene end by 8 bases; junction bases not matched to a gene: 7. CDR3 length: 14 amino acids. CDR3: CASSLPGTIGTQYF. The DNA for the CDR3 is TGTGCCAGCAGTTTACCGGGGACTATAGGTACGCAGTATTTT.